Listed here are 20 T cell receptor beta chains from one sample, sequenced in a study of radiotherapy plus CTLA-4 blockade in lung cancer (dated by TCRdb to 2016 to 2019). Library method: the immunoSEQ multiplex PCR assay. The source is immuneACCESS, and TCRdb retained only in-frame sequences with V and J called. Part of the clones is not carried over; for the studies checked, unresolved V genes explain less than half of this, and the remainder is unexplained. The sample has some 73,000 clones on record, approximately 84% of them singletons. 0.79% of the sample lies in the top ten. This specimen was peripheral blood, taken from a patient treated with radiotherapy plus ipilimumab. These receptors all come from a human donor with non-small cell lung cancer who had stable disease on radiotherapy plus ipilimumab.

The rearrangement joins TRBV5-8 to TRBJ2-5, with D possibly matching TRBD2 (5 bases). Looked up from germline, CDR1 is SGHTS and CDR2 is YDEGEE. The CDR3 has 13 amino acids. V shed 1 base and J shed 1 base, with 5 bases lying between them. The CDR3 reads CASSLSGQETQYF. The CDR3 DNA reads TGTGCCAGCAGCTTGAGCGGCCAAGAGACCCAGTACTTC.

This clone was counted between two and nine times. The chain combines TRBV6-4 with TRBJ2-2; perhaps D is TRBD1 or TRBD2 (6 bases each). V was trimmed by 5 bases and J by 4 bases, leaving 14 bases between them. CDR3 length: 15 amino acids. The germline gives CDR1 MRHNA, CDR2 SNTAGT. For the CDR3, the DNA is TGTGCCAGCAGTCCAAGTTCGGGGGCCACCGGGGAGCTGTTTTTT. Translated, it gives CASSPSSGATGELFF.

This rearrangement joins TRBV27 to TRBJ2-4, with a tentative D call TRBD1 (5 bases). Germline assignment: CDR1 MNHEY and CDR2 SMNVEV (reference sequence). Trimming stripped 5 bases from V and 7 bases from J, with 12 bases between. The CDR3 is made up of 13 amino acids. The CDR3 spells CASSPQGFNIQYF. As DNA, the CDR3 is TGTGCCAGCAGTCCGCAGGGATTTAACATTCAGTACTTC.

The chain couples TRBV10-1 to TRBJ2-5; D call uncertain. This CDR3 has 16 residues. Germline V lookup: CDR1 WNHNN, CDR2 SYGVQD (reference sequence). V lost 4 bases to trimming and J lost 5 bases, with 20 bases between them. CDR3 bases: TGCGCCAGCAGTGGAGGTCCGGGCCCGGCCGTGGAGACCCAGTACTTC. It is translated as CASSGGPGPAVETQYF.

Only one count was recorded for this clone. V and J are TRBV11-2 and TRBJ2-7; 11 bases are shared with TRBD1. The CDR3 runs 16 residues. Germline trimming cut 3 bases from V and 3 bases from J; bases unmatched to any gene: 7. Germline-derived CDR1 and CDR2 are SGHAT and FQNNGV. CDR3 DNA: TGTGCCAGCAGCTTGATACAGGGACAGGGGGGCTACGAGCAGTACTTC. This sequence encodes CASSLIQGQGGYEQYF. The variable domain in full, completed from reference TRBV11-2 and TRBJ2-7, reads EAGVAQSPRYKIIEKRQSVAFWCNPISGHATLYWYQQILGQGPKLLIQFQNNGVVDDSQLPKDRFSAERLKGVDSTLKIQPAKLEDSAVYLCASSLIQGQGGYEQYFGPGTRLTVT.

The rearrangement uses TRBV6-1 and TRBJ2-3; unclear D gene. Trimming cost V 3 bases and J 1 base, with 11 bases left between them. CDR3 length: 15 amino acids. Germline CDR1 is MNHNS and CDR2 is SASEGT. The CDR3 DNA follows: TGTGCCAGCAGTGACGTGGGTCACGGCACAGATACGCAGTATTTT. Translated: CASSDVGHGTDTQYF.

The V gene is TRBV28, the J gene TRBJ1-2, with D unresolved. V was pared by 2 bases and J by 8 bases, with 9 bases between. Germline V CDR1 and CDR2: MDHEN, SYDVKM. This CDR3 contains 12 residues. The CDR3 spells CASSLGSRGYTF. The CDR3 DNA follows: TGTGCCAGCAGTTTAGGGAGCAGAGGCTACACCTTC.

The chain has TRBV7-8 and TRBJ2-5; D is unclear. V was shortened by 5 bases and J by 4 bases, with 17 bases between the two germline ends. The CDR3 is 15 amino acids. In germline, CDR1 is SGHVS, CDR2 FQNEAQ. In DNA, the CDR3 is TGTGCCAGCAGCCCGCAGATGATTCGGAGAGAGACCCAGTACTTC. Translated, it gives CASSPQMIRRETQYF.

The chain combines TRBV28 with TRBJ2-1; D might be TRBD1 or TRBD2, each matching 5 bases. The V and J ends lost 9 bases and 15 bases respectively, with 15 bases between them. The length of the CDR3 is 10 residues. CDR1 is MDHEN, CDR2 SYDVKM, per germline. The DNA for the CDR3 is TGTGCCAGTTCAGGGACGGAACCGTTCTTC. It specifies CASSGTEPFF.

This clone has more than one count but fewer than ten. The CDR3 DNA follows: TGTGCCAGCAGTTACGGAGCGGGGAGGCAAACTGAAGCTTTCTTT. It yields the protein CASSYGAGRQTEAFF. The chain links TRBV6-5 to TRBJ1-1; D ambiguous. The CDR3 loop spans 15 amino acids. V was cut by 2 bases and J by 5 bases, with 15 bases left in between. Germline values: CDR1 MNHEY, CDR2 SVGAGI.

The rearrangement links TRBV11-1 to TRBJ1-5; D ambiguous. The germline CDR1 and CDR2 sequences are SGHAT and FQDESV (reference sequence). V was shortened by 3 bases and J by 6 bases, with 9 bases between the two germline ends. There are 13 residues in the CDR3. CDR3 loop: CASSLDRSQPQHF. The CDR3 coding sequence is TGTGCCAGCAGCTTGGACCGCAGTCAGCCCCAGCATTTT.

The V gene is TRBV2, the J gene TRBJ1-3; D unresolved. The CDR3 is made up of 14 amino acids. V lost 7 bases and J lost 0, with 10 bases in between. Germline lookup yields CDR1 SNHLY and CDR2 FYNNEI. The DNA of the CDR3 is TGTGCCAGCAACGGACTGAGCTCTGGAAACACCATATATTTT. Encoded protein: CASNGLSSGNTIYF.

This chain connects TRBV7-9 to TRBJ2-1; weak D call: TRBD2 (6 bases). The V end lost 5 bases, the J end lost 4 bases, and 24 bases lay between the germline ends. The CDR3 runs to 18 residues. Germline V gene lookup returns CDR1 SEHNR and CDR2 FQNEAQ (reference sequence). The CDR3 DNA sequence: TGTGCCAGCAGCGGCGGGACGAAGTCTCGGGAGTCATACAATGAGCAGTTCTTC. It is translated as CASSGGTKSRESYNEQFF.

The rearrangement uses TRBV28 and TRBJ2-4; 7 bases are a match to TRBD1. CDR3 length: 15 residues. Germline CDR1 reads MDHEN; CDR2 reads SYDVKM. V lost 5 bases and J lost 1; bases outside the gene matches: 5. This chain's CDR3 is CASSTGTEAKNIQYF. CDR3 sequence (DNA): TGTGCCAGCAGTACCGGGACAGAGGCCAAAAACATTCAGTACTTC.

This CDR3 is CKGPYGYTF. The DNA for the CDR3 is TGCAAAGGGCCCTATGGCTACACCTTC. This rearrangement joins TRBV20-1 to TRBJ1-2; D gene uncertain. Germline V gives CDR1 DFQATT, CDR2 SNEGSKA (reference sequence). This CDR3 spans 9 amino acids.

V is TRBV28 and J is TRBJ2-5; 8 bases line up with TRBD2. From germline, CDR1 is MDHEN and CDR2 SYDVKM. V shed 8 bases, J shed 2 bases, and the junction held 7 bases outside the gene matches. The CDR3 length is 14 residues. The CDR3 bases are TGTGCCAGCGAATCAGCGGGGGCTCAAGAGACCCAGTACTTC. This gives the protein CASESAGAQETQYF.

This clone was detected once. V and J are TRBV5-1 and TRBJ2-2; D assignment may be TRBD1 or TRBD2 (6 bases each). This CDR3 contains 15 residues. Germline loops: CDR1 SGHRS, CDR2 YFSETQ. Trimming took 0 bases from V and 3 from J, leaving 9 bases between them. The CDR3 loop is CASSLAGADTGELFF. Here the CDR3 DNA reads TGCGCCAGCAGCTTGGCGGGGGCGGACACCGGGGAGCTGTTTTTT.

The V and J genes are TRBV10-1 and TRBJ2-1; TRBD2 matches at 15 bases. CDR1 is WNHNN, CDR2 SYGVQD, per germline (reference sequence). This CDR3 spans 17 amino acids. V gave up 4 bases and J gave up 6 bases; unmatched junction bases: 7. The CDR3 region is CASSGTSGRAKGNEQFF. In DNA, the CDR3 is TGCGCCAGCAGTGGGACTAGCGGGAGGGCCAAAGGCAATGAGCAGTTCTTC.

The V and J genes are TRBV6-5 and TRBJ2-5; 8 positions match TRBD2. The CDR3 length is 15 residues. Germline V gene lookup returns CDR1 MNHEY and CDR2 SVGAGI. V was clipped by 4 bases and J by 7 bases; unmatched bases: 11. The CDR3 DNA is TGTGCCAGCAGTTCTCTAGGACTAGCCGGCGGGACCCAGTACTTC. It is translated as CASSSLGLAGGTQYF.

V gene TRBV11-2 combines with J gene TRBJ2-7, with D maybe TRBD1 (6 bases). V lost 6 bases to trimming and J lost 0 bases, with 18 bases between them. The CDR3 loop spans 16 amino acids. Germline V gene lookup returns CDR1 SGHAT and CDR2 FQNNGV. This CDR3 reads CASRDPLRDISYEQYF. CDR3 DNA: TGTGCCAGCAGGGACCCCCTCAGGGACATCTCCTACGAGCAGTACTTC. Based on the CDR3 plus reference TRBV11-2 and TRBJ2-7, the full variable domain is EAGVAQSPRYKIIEKRQSVAFWCNPISGHATLYWYQQILGQGPKLLIQFQNNGVVDDSQLPKDRFSAERLKGVDSTLKIQPAKLEDSAVYLCASRDPLRDISYEQYFGPGTRLTVT.